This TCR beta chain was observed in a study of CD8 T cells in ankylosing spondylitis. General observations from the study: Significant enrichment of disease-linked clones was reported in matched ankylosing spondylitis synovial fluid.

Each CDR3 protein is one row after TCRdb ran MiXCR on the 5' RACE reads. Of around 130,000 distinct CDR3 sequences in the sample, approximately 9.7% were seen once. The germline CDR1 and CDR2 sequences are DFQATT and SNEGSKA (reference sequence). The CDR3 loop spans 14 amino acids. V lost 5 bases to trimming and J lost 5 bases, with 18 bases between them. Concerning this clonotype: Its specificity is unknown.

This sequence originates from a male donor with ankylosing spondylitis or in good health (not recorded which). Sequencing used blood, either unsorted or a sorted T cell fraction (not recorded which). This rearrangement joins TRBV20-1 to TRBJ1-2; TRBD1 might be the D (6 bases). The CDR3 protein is CSAGSGARSYGYTF. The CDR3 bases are TGCAGTGCTGGGTCGGGGGCGAGGTCTTATGGCTACACCTTC.